This TCR beta chain came from a study of blood T cell repertoires in COVID-19. Study background: From T cells, B-cell-depleted T cells, or PBMCs came the material, which was cDNA or gDNA.

Within 2 weeks before study entry, exposed participants met a COVID-19 case. The CDR3 is made up of 14 amino acids. Looked up from germline, CDR1 is MDHEN and CDR2 is SYDVKM. The germline V and J ends were trimmed by 7 bases and 9 bases, with 16 bases remaining between them. Generated by immunoSEQ multiplex PCR, the TCRdb table keeps only in-frame clones and is missing some. The data contain about 250,000 clones, roughly 88% of them seen just once; the ten biggest clones take up over 3%. Sequences were obtained from PBMCs or T cells enriched from blood (not recorded which). The receptor was isolated from a woman in her thirties or forties who had been exposed to COVID-19. This chain joins TRBV28 and TRBJ1-6; the D gene is possibly TRBD1 (6 bases). The CDR3 reads CASIEGDKRSPLHF. In nucleotides, the CDR3 is TGTGCCAGCATAGAAGGGGACAAACGTTCACCCCTCCACTTT. Drawing the rest from reference TRBV28 and TRBJ1-6, the complete variable domain is DVKVTQSSRYLVKRTGEKVFLECVQDMDHENMFWYRQDPGLGLRLIYFSYDVKMKEKGDIPEGYSVSREKKERFSLILESASTNQTSMYLCASIEGDKRSPLHFGNGTRLTVT.